Shown below are 2 T cell receptor beta chains from a single sample sequenced in a study of control samples from healthy donors and cancer patients. Sequencing was performed with immunoSEQ multiplex PCR; in TCRdb, only in-frame clones are kept and a portion is missing. The data show approximately 130,000 clones, roughly 87% seen once. Material: blood. These receptors all stem from a man in his forties in good health.

This rearrangement joins TRBV5-1 to TRBJ2-1; TRBD2 matches at 12 bases. Trimming at V came to 2 bases and at J to 6 bases, leaving 3 bases not matched to a gene. The CDR3 totals 15 residues. CDR1 and CDR2 (germline): SGHRS, YFSETQ. CDR3 loop: CASSLPSGGANEQFF. The CDR3 bases are TGCGCCAGCAGCTTACCTAGCGGGGGGGCCAATGAGCAGTTCTTC. The full variable domain, with the rest looked up from reference TRBV5-1 and TRBJ2-1, is KAGVTQTPRYLIKTRGQQVTLSCSPISGHRSVSWYQQTPGQGLQFLFEYFSETQRNKGNFPGRFSGRQFSNSRSEMNVSTLELGDSALYLCASSLPSGGANEQFFGPGTRLTVL.

The chain recombines TRBV27 with TRBJ1-2; possibly TRBD1 for D (5 bases). The germline CDR1 and CDR2 sequences are MNHEY and SMNVEV (reference sequence). The CDR3 contains 17 residues. V lost 0 bases and J 2 bases, leaving 16 bases between the germline ends. The CDR3, as DNA: TGTGCCAGCAGTTTATCAGCGATGGCAGGGTGGAACTATGGCTACACCTTC. It is translated as CASSLSAMAGWNYGYTF.